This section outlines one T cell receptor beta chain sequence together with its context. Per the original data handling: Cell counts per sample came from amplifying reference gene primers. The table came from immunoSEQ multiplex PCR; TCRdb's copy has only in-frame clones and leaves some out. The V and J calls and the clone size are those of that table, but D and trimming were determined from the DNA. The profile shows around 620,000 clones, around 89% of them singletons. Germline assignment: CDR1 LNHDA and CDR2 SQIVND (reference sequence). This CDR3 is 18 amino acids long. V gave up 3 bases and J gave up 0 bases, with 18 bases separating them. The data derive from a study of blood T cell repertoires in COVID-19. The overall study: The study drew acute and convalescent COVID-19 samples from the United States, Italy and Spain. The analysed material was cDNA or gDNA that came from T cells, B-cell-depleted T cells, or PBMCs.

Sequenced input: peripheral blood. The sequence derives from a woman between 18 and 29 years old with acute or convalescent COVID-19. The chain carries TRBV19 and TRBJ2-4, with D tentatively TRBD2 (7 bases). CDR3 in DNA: TGTGCCAGTAGTATTAATCGACGGGGGGCCCTAGCCAAAAACATTCAGTACTTC. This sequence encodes CASSINRRGALAKNIQYF.